One sample yielded the 20 T cell receptor beta chains listed below, sequenced in a study of blood T cell repertoires in COVID-19. Data came from immunoSEQ multiplex PCR; TCRdb stores just in-frame clones and leaves some out. The table records 200,000 to 250,000 clones, about nine tenths of them present only once. The specimen sequenced was PBMCs or T cells enriched from blood (not recorded which). Receptor source: a middle-aged woman with acute COVID-19.

The chain carries TRBV7-8 and TRBJ1-3; the D is unclear. Trimming stripped 0 bases from V and 0 bases from J, with 9 bases between. This CDR3 region has 16 residues. Germline lookup yields CDR1 SGHVS and CDR2 FQNEAQ. The CDR3: CASSLAGVFSGNTIYF. CDR3 in DNA: TGTGCCAGCAGCTTAGCTGGAGTTTTCTCTGGAAACACCATATATTTT. Full variable domain (outside the CDR3, taken from reference TRBV7-8 and TRBJ1-3): GAGVSQSPRYKVAKRGQDVALRCDPISGHVSLFWYQQALGQGPEFLTYFQNEAQLDKSGLPSDRFFAERPEGSVSTLKIQRTQQEDSAVYLCASSLAGVFSGNTIYFGEGSWLTVV.

The V gene is TRBV19, the J gene TRBJ1-1; no reliable D call. The CDR3 contains 13 residues. Trimming cost V 3 bases and J 5 bases, with 10 bases left between them. Germline V gives CDR1 LNHDA, CDR2 SQIVND (reference sequence). The CDR3 is CASSIRGGTEAFF. CDR3 coding DNA: TGTGCCAGTAGTATCCGGGGAGGGACTGAAGCTTTCTTT.

The rearrangement uses TRBV9 and TRBJ2-1; TRBD1 matches at 7 bases. Germline V gene lookup returns CDR1 SGDLS and CDR2 YYNGEE. This CDR3 spans 14 amino acids. V lost 3 bases and J lost 7; bases outside the gene matches: 7. CDR3 amino acids: CASSAEPQGNEQFF. DNA of the CDR3: TGTGCCAGCAGCGCCGAGCCACAGGGGAATGAGCAGTTCTTC.

This clone showed up just once. The chain links TRBV2 to TRBJ2-1, with D possibly being TRBD1 (6 bases). Deletions cut 9 bases from V and 8 bases from J, with 17 bases between. Germline V gene lookup returns CDR1 SNHLY and CDR2 FYNNEI. The length of the CDR3 is 13 residues. CDR3 nucleotides: TGTGCCAGTACTTGGACAGTACTCTATGAGCAGTTCTTC. Protein: CASTWTVLYEQFF.

The rearrangement uses TRBV10-1 and TRBJ2-1; D may be TRBD2 (6 bases). Germline loops: CDR1 WNHNN, CDR2 SYGVQD (reference sequence). The length of the CDR3 is 14 residues. Trimming shortened V by 3 bases and J by 5 bases, and 11 bases separated the two germline ends. The CDR3 loop reads CASSEWGVDNEQFF. Written as DNA, the CDR3 is TGCGCCAGCAGTGAATGGGGGGTTGACAATGAGCAGTTCTTC.

This clone was detected only once. The V call is TRBV19, the J call TRBJ2-2; TRBD1 agrees at 9 bases. V dropped 5 bases and J dropped 4; count of bases not matched to a gene: 5. This CDR3 has 15 amino acids. Germline values: CDR1 LNHDA, CDR2 SQIVND (reference sequence). CDR3 sequence: CASSPQGALTGELFF. The CDR3 DNA sequence: TGTGCCAGTAGTCCACAGGGGGCTCTCACCGGGGAGCTGTTTTTT.

This clone was picked up one time. The rearrangement joins TRBV11-2 to TRBJ1-5, with D possibly matching TRBD1 (5 bases). The V gene's germline CDR1 is SGHAT and CDR2 FQNNGV. The germline V and J ends were trimmed by 1 base and 0 bases, with 13 bases remaining between them. This CDR3 has 17 amino acids. The DNA for the CDR3 is TGTGCCAGCAGCTTAGGACAGCCTTATTATAGCAATCAGCCCCAGCATTTT. It specifies CASSLGQPYYSNQPQHF.

CDR3: CASSRDFTEAFF. CDR3 coding DNA: TGTGCCAGTAGTCGGGATTTCACTGAAGCTTTCTTT. The J gene is TRBJ1-1, the V gene TRBV19; D is unresolved. V gave up 5 bases and J gave up 4 bases, with 8 bases separating them. CDR3 length: 12 residues. Germline values: CDR1 LNHDA, CDR2 SQIVND (reference sequence).

The chain uses TRBV6-5 and TRBJ1-5, with D possibly matching TRBD1 (5 bases). Germline V lookup: CDR1 MNHEY, CDR2 SVGAGI. The CDR3 runs to 14 residues. The V gene lost 10 bases and the J gene lost 2 bases, with 15 bases spanning the gap. CDR3 in DNA: TGTGCCACAGGGATTAAGGCGGGCAATCAGCCCCAGCATTTT. Its translation is CATGIKAGNQPQHF.

The rearrangement joins TRBV2 to TRBJ1-3, with 12 bases that match TRBD1. With V trimmed by 6 bases and J by 4 bases, 10 bases remained unmatched. Germline assignment: CDR1 SNHLY and CDR2 FYNNEI. The CDR3 is 17 amino acids. CDR3 sequence: CASSTRDRGRKGNTIYF. As DNA, the CDR3 is TGTGCCAGCAGCACCCGGGACAGGGGGCGAAAAGGAAACACCATATATTTT.

The V call is TRBV11-3, the J call TRBJ2-7, with D hard to call. Germline lookup yields CDR1 SGHNT and CDR2 YENEEA. This CDR3 is built from 12 residues. V lost 3 bases to trimming and J lost 6 bases, with 9 bases between them. The CDR3: CASSFVGREQYF. The CDR3 DNA is TGTGCCAGCAGCTTTGTGGGCCGCGAGCAGTACTTC.

The chain combines TRBV6-5 with TRBJ1-4, with D maybe TRBD1 (6 bases). Trimming took off 8 bases at V and 5 bases at J, with 18 bases between the two ends. Germline V CDR1 and CDR2: MNHEY, SVGAGI. The CDR3 is made up of 15 amino acids. This chain's CDR3 is CASQTATGGNEKLFF. The DNA for the CDR3 is TGTGCCAGCCAAACGGCGACAGGCGGAAATGAAAAACTGTTTTTT.

This clone was counted a single time. For the CDR3, the DNA is TGTGCCAGCAGTGAAGTTTTCGCGGGGGGTGAAAACACCGGGGAGCTGTTTTTT. This gives the protein CASSEVFAGGENTGELFF. The genes are TRBV2 and TRBJ2-2; 8 nucleotides align to TRBD2. Germline trimming cut 1 base from V and 2 bases from J; bases unmatched to any gene: 9. Germline CDR1 and CDR2: SNHLY and FYNNEI. The CDR3 is made up of 18 amino acids.

V is TRBV5-4 and J is TRBJ1-1, with TRBD1 identical over 7 bases. This CDR3 region has 16 residues. Per germline, CDR1 SGHNT and CDR2 YYREEE (reference sequence). With V trimmed by 4 bases and J by 3 bases, 12 bases remained unmatched. In DNA, the CDR3 is TGTGCCAGCAGCCCCAGACAGGGCGAAGGTGACACTGAAGCTTTCTTT. This encodes CASSPRQGEGDTEAFF.

This rearrangement joins TRBV12-3 or TRBV12-4 to TRBJ2-1, with 10 nucleotides matching TRBD2. V lost 3 bases to trimming and J lost 12 bases; unmatched junction nucleotides: 2. The CDR3 totals 12 residues. The chain's CDR3 is CASSLSGRGQFF. Written as DNA, the CDR3 is TGTGCCAGCAGTTTGAGCGGGAGGGGGCAGTTCTTC.

V is TRBV4-3 and J is TRBJ1-4, with 7 bases matching TRBD1. The CDR3 is 15 amino acids. Germline V lookup: CDR1 LGHNA, CDR2 YSLEER. V lost 6 bases, J lost 0 bases, and 4 bases stayed unmatched. Written as DNA, the CDR3 is TGCGCCAGCAGTCCAACAGGGGCAACTAATGAAAAACTGTTTTTT. Amino acids: CASSPTGATNEKLFF.

This chain connects TRBV3-1 (or the pseudogene TRBV3-2) to TRBJ2-3; tentative D call: TRBD1 (5 bases). The CDR3 loop spans 14 amino acids. V was trimmed by 4 bases and J by 6 bases, leaving 14 bases between them. Germline loops: CDR1 LGHDT, CDR2 YNNKEL (reference sequence). The CDR3 region has the DNA TGTGCCAGCAGCCTAACTACAAAGGGGGATACGCAGTATTTT. Translation: CASSLTTKGDTQYF.

V usage is TRBV6-5 and J usage is TRBJ1-1, with 10 bases identical to TRBD1. Losses at the gene ends were 6 bases for V and 11 bases for J; bases not matched to a gene: 6. This CDR3 has 12 amino acids. The germline CDR1 and CDR2 sequences are MNHEY and SVGAGI. CDR3 coding DNA: TGTGCCAGCAGAAGACAGGGGGCTGGGGCTTTCTTT. Translated: CASRRQGAGAFF.

V usage is TRBV12-3 or TRBV12-4 and J usage is TRBJ1-5; no reliable D call. V lost 3 bases and J 11 bases, leaving 14 bases between the germline ends. The CDR3 spans 13 residues. The CDR3 nucleotides are TGTGCCAGCAGTTTGGGCCCTGCGCCGGCCCAGCATTTT. Amino acids: CASSLGPAPAQHF.

The V call is TRBV19, the J call TRBJ1-5; D possibly corresponds to TRBD1 (5 bases). With 9 bases removed from V and 0 bases from J, the gap between germline ends came to 18 bases. The germline gives CDR1 LNHDA, CDR2 SQIVND (reference sequence). There are 16 residues in the CDR3. DNA of the CDR3: TGTGCCAGCATCCGCGGGGGATCCGATAGCAATCAGCCCCAGCATTTT. This translates into CASIRGGSDSNQPQHF.